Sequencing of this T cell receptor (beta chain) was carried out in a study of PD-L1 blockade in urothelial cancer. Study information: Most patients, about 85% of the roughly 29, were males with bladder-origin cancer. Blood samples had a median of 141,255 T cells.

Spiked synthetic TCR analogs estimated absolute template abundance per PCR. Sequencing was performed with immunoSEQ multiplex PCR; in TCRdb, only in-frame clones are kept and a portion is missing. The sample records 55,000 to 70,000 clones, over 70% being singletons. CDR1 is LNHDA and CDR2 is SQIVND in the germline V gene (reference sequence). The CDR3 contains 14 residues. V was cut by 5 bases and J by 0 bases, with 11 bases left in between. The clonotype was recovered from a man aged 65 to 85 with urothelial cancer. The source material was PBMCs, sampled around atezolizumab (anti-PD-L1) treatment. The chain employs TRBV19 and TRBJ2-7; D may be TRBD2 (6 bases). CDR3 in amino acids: CASSGRTSSYEQYF. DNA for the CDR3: TGTGCCAGTAGTGGGAGGACGAGCTCCTACGAGCAGTACTTC.